This T cell receptor beta chain was recovered during a study of T cells in tumors after PD-1 blockade. The study's findings and limits: Peripheral recruitment is suggested, as some novel exhausted tumor clones were in pre-treatment blood.

This clone was observed a handful of times. Its antigen remains unidentified. From germline, CDR1 is SNHLY and CDR2 FYNNEI. V lost 4 bases and J lost 2, with 15 bases in between. The length of the CDR3 is 15 residues. Clones were sequenced by immunoSEQ multiplex PCR, and TCRdb holds only the in-frame ones, with some missing. The sample carries 45,000 to 60,000 clones, around 85% recorded once. This specimen was PBMCs, taken before anti-PD-1 therapy. The receptor comes from a human donor with advanced basal cell or squamous cell carcinoma (not recorded which). The J gene is TRBJ2-7, the V gene TRBV2; possible D gene TRBD1, 6 bases. CDR3: CASSGPPGAPYEQYF. The CDR3 coding sequence is TGTGCCAGCAGTGGCCCTCCAGGGGCCCCCTACGAGCAGTACTTC.